These 30 T cell receptor beta chains were sequenced from one sample in a study of blood T cell repertoires in COVID-19. The method was immunoSEQ multiplex PCR; TCRdb's version includes in-frame clones alone and lacks a portion of them. Of about 50,000 clones in the sample, 85% to 95% were seen once. The material sequenced was peripheral blood. The receptors originated from a woman older than 75 with acute or convalescent COVID-19.

The chain uses TRBV12-5 and TRBJ2-2, with 8 bases fitting TRBD2. CDR1 LGHNT and CDR2 FRNRAP come from the germline V gene. The CDR3 consists of 17 residues. The V segment lost 5 bases and the J segment 4 bases; nucleotides outside the gene matches: 12. As DNA, the CDR3 is TGTGCTAGTGGTCCACGGGGGGGCGTAAGGATCACCGGGGAGCTGTTTTTT. This translates into CASGPRGGVRITGELFF. The full variable domain, rest sourced from reference TRBV12-5 and TRBJ2-2, is DARVTQTPRHKVTEMGQEVTMRCQPILGHNTVFWYRQTMMQGLELLAYFRNRAPLDDSGMPKDRFSAEMPDATLATLKIQPSEPRDSAVYFCASGPRGGVRITGELFFGEGSRLTVL.

CDR3 nucleotide sequence: TGTGCCATCAAGGACAGGGGAGGCCATGGGTCTGGCTACACCTTC. As protein: CAIKDRGGHGSGYTF. This chain uses TRBV10-3 with TRBJ1-2, with 9 bases fitting TRBD1. Germline V gene sequence: CDR1 ENHRY, CDR2 SYGVKD. This CDR3 is built from 15 residues. With V trimmed by 7 bases and J by 7 bases, 13 bases remained unmatched.

This clone was recorded only once. CDR3 protein: CASSQELGLAGGLNEQFF. The CDR3 DNA follows: TGCGCCAGCAGCCAAGAATTAGGGCTAGCGGGAGGGTTAAATGAGCAGTTCTTC. V and J are TRBV4-3 and TRBJ2-1; 12 nucleotides line up with TRBD2. From germline, CDR1 is LGHNA and CDR2 YSLEER. The CDR3 runs 18 residues. J gave up 7 bases and V 0 bases, and 10 bases lay outside the gene matches.

The gene calls are TRBV4-1 and TRBJ1-3, with 11 bases identical to TRBD1. Per germline, CDR1 MGHRA and CDR2 YSYEKL. V was clipped by 4 bases and J by 0 bases; unmatched bases: 2. The CDR3 has 16 residues. The CDR3 nucleotides read TGCGCCAGCAGCCGGGGGACAGGGGGCTCTGGAAACACCATATATTTT. It specifies CASSRGTGGSGNTIYF.

The chain recombines TRBV19 with TRBJ1-2; TRBD1 agrees at 9 bases. The CDR3 runs 14 residues. The V segment lost 6 bases and the J segment 2 bases; nucleotides outside the gene matches: 4. CDR1 is LNHDA, CDR2 SQIVND, per germline (reference sequence). The CDR3: CASRTGTGNYGYTF. CDR3 nucleotide sequence: TGTGCCAGTAGAACCGGGACAGGGAACTATGGCTACACCTTC.

A few counts support this clone. This chain uses TRBV5-8 with TRBJ1-5, with D possibly being TRBD1 (6 bases). The CDR3 spans 17 residues. Trimming removed 5 bases at V and 0 bases at J, with 18 bases between. The germline CDR1 and CDR2 sequences are SGHTS and YDEGEE. CDR3 nucleotide sequence: TGTGCCAGCAGTCCGACAGGTGCCTCATATAGCAATCAGCCCCAGCATTTT. Translated, it gives CASSPTGASYSNQPQHF. Using reference TRBV5-8 and TRBJ1-5 for the parts outside the CDR3, the full variable domain is EAGVTQSPTHLIKTRGQQATLRCSPISGHTSVYWYQQALGLGLQFLLWYDEGEERNRGNFPPRFSGRQFPNYSSELNVNALELEDSALYLCASSPTGASYSNQPQHFGDGTRLSIL.

This chain uses TRBV4-1 with TRBJ2-1, with D tentatively TRBD2 (5 bases). This CDR3 is 16 amino acids long. Trimming took off 0 bases at V and 4 bases at J, with 13 bases between the two ends. From germline, CDR1 is MGHRA and CDR2 YSYEKL. The CDR3: CASSQESNWEYNEQFF. The CDR3 nucleotides read TGCGCCAGCAGCCAAGAGTCGAATTGGGAGTACAATGAGCAGTTCTTC.

The J gene is TRBJ1-3, the V gene TRBV4-2; possible D gene TRBD1, 5 bases. The CDR3 totals 17 residues. Germline V gives CDR1 LGHNA, CDR2 YNFKEQ. V was shortened by 1 base and J by 3 bases, with 16 bases between the two germline ends. The CDR3 nucleotides read TGTGCCAGCAGCCAAGCTTGGGACTCCACGGGTGGAAACACCATATATTTT. Protein sequence: CASSQAWDSTGGNTIYF.

The chain recombines TRBV3-1 (or the pseudogene TRBV3-2) with TRBJ2-2; D possibly corresponds to TRBD2 (6 bases). Germline CDR1 reads LGHDT; CDR2 reads YNNKEL (reference sequence). The length of the CDR3 is 16 residues. The ends were cut back, 1 base at V and 1 base at J, with 10 bases in the middle. The CDR3 loop reads CASSQVAGWNTGELFF. CDR3 DNA: TGTGCCAGCAGCCAAGTGGCGGGATGGAACACCGGGGAGCTGTTTTTT.

This clone came up a few times. CDR3 coding DNA: TGTGCCAGCAGCTTGACAGGGTTGGGTGGAGGAGCCTCACCCCTCCACTTT. This sequence encodes CASSLTGLGGGASPLHF. The chain links TRBV5-5 to TRBJ1-6; a weak D match, TRBD1 (6 bases). Deletions cut 1 base from V and 10 bases from J, with 21 bases between. Germline values: CDR1 SGHKS, CDR2 YYEKEE (reference sequence). The CDR3 has 17 residues.

This chain links TRBV5-1 with TRBJ1-1, with 8 positions matching TRBD1. Germline V lookup: CDR1 SGHRS, CDR2 YFSETQ. V lost 4 bases to trimming and J lost 4 bases; unmatched junction nucleotides: 3. CDR3 size: 13 residues. As DNA, the CDR3 is TGCGCCAGCAGCCCCAGGGGGCTCACTGAAGCTTTCTTT. Translating it yields CASSPRGLTEAFF.

The genes are TRBV10-2 and TRBJ2-7; the match to TRBD2 covers 7 bases. Germline V lookup: CDR1 WSHSY, CDR2 SAAADI. V lost 0 bases to trimming and J lost 4 bases; unmatched junction nucleotides: 6. The CDR3 contains 15 residues. The CDR3 DNA follows: TGCGCCAGCAGTGAGTCCCGACTAGCAGCTTACGAGCAGTACTTC. Amino acid sequence: CASSESRLAAYEQYF.

The sample holds a few counts of this clone. This rearrangement joins TRBV18 to TRBJ1-3; D unresolved. V lost 4 bases to trimming and J lost 1 base, with 14 bases between them. From germline, CDR1 is KGHSH and CDR2 LQKENI. The CDR3 totals 16 residues. CDR3 DNA: TGTGCCAGCTCACTCTCTACGACACGATCTGGAAACACCATATATTTT. Translating it yields CASSLSTTRSGNTIYF.

J is TRBJ1-2 and V is TRBV5-4; a weak D match, TRBD1 (5 bases). The germline gives CDR1 SGHNT, CDR2 YYREEE (reference sequence). The CDR3 sequence is 14 residues long. The V gene lost 4 bases and the J gene lost 3 bases, with 13 bases spanning the gap. The DNA for the CDR3 is TGTGCCAGCAGCCCCCTTGACAGAGACTATGGCTACACCTTC. Residues: CASSPLDRDYGYTF.

The CDR3 DNA reads TGCGCCAGCAGCCATGGCAGAAATCAGCCCCAGCATTTT. Protein sequence: CASSHGRNQPQHF. The V and J genes are TRBV4-3 and TRBJ1-5; unclear D gene. Trimming removed 3 bases at V and 4 bases at J, with 7 bases between. The germline V gene encodes CDR1 LGHNA and CDR2 YSLEER. This CDR3 is built from 13 residues.

This chain joins TRBV29-1 and TRBJ1-1; possibly TRBD1 for D (5 bases). The CDR3 consists of 17 residues. Trimming cost V 4 bases and J 4 bases, with 25 bases left between them. CDR1 SQVTM and CDR2 ANQGSEA come from the germline V gene. The CDR3 nucleotides are TGCAGCGTTGCGGCCGAGAGGGGATTTGGGGGGGTCACTGAAGCTTTCTTT. Amino acid sequence: CSVAAERGFGGVTEAFF.

The chain uses TRBV4-3 and TRBJ1-4; tentatively, D is TRBD1 (6 bases). With 5 bases removed from V and 7 bases from J, the gap between germline ends came to 17 bases. The CDR3 spans 15 residues. Germline V gene lookup returns CDR1 LGHNA and CDR2 YSLEER. DNA of the CDR3: TGCGCCAGCAGCTGGGGGGGCCCCGGAGGTGAAAAACTGTTTTTT. Translating gives CASSWGGPGGEKLFF.

This sequence joins TRBV27 and TRBJ2-1; 11 nucleotides match TRBD2. The CDR3 runs 16 residues. J gave up 7 bases and V 3 bases, and 8 bases lay outside the gene matches. CDR1 and CDR2 (germline): MNHEY, SMNVEV (reference sequence). CDR3 DNA: TGTGCCAGCAGTTTCCTTAGCGGGAGGGCTTTTAATGAGCAGTTCTTC. Residues: CASSFLSGRAFNEQFF.

Regarding this clone: This sample includes further DNA sequences coding for the same CDR3. The V and J genes are TRBV7-9 and TRBJ1-1; D perhaps matches TRBD1 (6 bases). Germline values: CDR1 SEHNR, CDR2 FQNEAQ (reference sequence). CDR3 length equals 13 residues. The V gene lost 1 base and the J gene lost 5 bases, with 8 bases spanning the gap. The CDR3 sequence: CASSLDRDTEAFF. For the CDR3, the DNA is TGTGCCAGCAGCTTAGACAGGGATACTGAAGCTTTCTTT.

The J gene is TRBJ1-4, the V gene TRBV29-1; 9 nucleotides align to TRBD1. Germline V gene sequence: CDR1 SQVTM, CDR2 ANQGSEA. Trimming at V came to 1 base and at J to 10 bases, leaving 13 bases not matched to a gene. The CDR3 contains 16 residues. In DNA, the CDR3 is TGCAGCGTTGAAGGAACTCCGGGACAGGGCCGGGGAAAACTGTTTTTT. Translated: CSVEGTPGQGRGKLFF.

The V call is TRBV4-1, the J call TRBJ1-1, with TRBD1 matching 7 bases. In germline, CDR1 is MGHRA, CDR2 YSYEKL. The CDR3 is 15 residues long. J gave up 1 base and V 3 bases, and 5 bases lay outside the gene matches. CDR3 sequence: CASSQRGTANTEAFF. CDR3 nucleotides: TGCGCCAGCAGCCAGAGGGGGACAGCGAACACTGAAGCTTTCTTT.

The gene calls are TRBV6-5 and TRBJ2-1, with TRBD1 matching over 8 bases. V lost 7 bases, J lost 0 bases, and 5 bases stayed unmatched. The CDR3 has 15 residues. CDR1 is MNHEY, CDR2 SVGAGI, per germline. CDR3 protein: CASTQGQASYNEQFF. In DNA, the CDR3 is TGTGCCAGCACCCAGGGACAGGCCTCCTACAATGAGCAGTTCTTC.

This rearrangement joins TRBV30 to TRBJ2-5; no clear D. Looked up from germline, CDR1 is GTSNPN and CDR2 is SVGIG (reference sequence). V gave up 5 bases and J gave up 6 bases, with 16 bases separating them. The CDR3 has 13 residues. In DNA, the CDR3 is TGTGCCTGGGCCAGCTATAGCCCGAAGACCCAGTACTTC. Translating gives CAWASYSPKTQYF.

The rearrangement joins TRBV6-5 to TRBJ2-7; D is perhaps TRBD2 (5 bases). Germline V gene lookup returns CDR1 MNHEY and CDR2 SVGAGI. The CDR3 runs 13 residues. Trimming removed 7 bases from V and 1 base from J, with 11 bases in between. The CDR3 bases are TGTGCCAGCATCGGGCGCGGGTCCTACGAGCAGTACTTC. This gives the protein CASIGRGSYEQYF.

This clone was recorded only once. This chain connects TRBV3-1 (or the pseudogene TRBV3-2) to TRBJ2-5; perhaps TRBD1 as D (6 bases). The ends were cut back, 4 bases at V and 11 bases at J, with 11 bases in the middle. Germline values: CDR1 LGHDT, CDR2 YNNKEL (reference sequence). The CDR3 extends over 11 amino acids. The CDR3 nucleotides read TGTGCCAGCAGCCTAAACGGACAGCAGTACTTC. It codes for CASSLNGQQYF.

CDR3 sequence (DNA): TGTGCCAGCAGCCAGGCCCCACAGGGGGGCACTGAAGCTTTCTTT. This encodes CASSQAPQGGTEAFF. The gene calls are TRBV3-1 (or the pseudogene TRBV3-2) and TRBJ1-1; 8 bases fit TRBD1. Germline CDR1 reads LGHDT; CDR2 reads YNNKEL (reference sequence). Losses at the gene ends were 3 bases for V and 4 bases for J; bases not matched to a gene: 7. The CDR3 consists of 15 residues.

The chain recombines TRBV7-9 with TRBJ1-4; D perhaps matches TRBD1 (5 bases). The germline V gene has CDR1 SEHNR and CDR2 FQNEAQ (reference sequence). The length of the CDR3 is 18 residues. Trimming stripped 2 bases from V and 5 bases from J, with 21 bases between. The CDR3 sequence is CASSLRAGPGVANEKLFF. As DNA, the CDR3 is TGTGCCAGCAGCTTAAGGGCAGGGCCGGGCGTGGCAAATGAAAAACTGTTTTTT.

This rearrangement joins TRBV9 to TRBJ2-3; possibly TRBD2 for D (6 bases). The CDR3 runs to 16 residues. Germline lookup yields CDR1 SGDLS and CDR2 YYNGEE. V was trimmed by 1 base and J by 0 bases, leaving 12 bases between them. DNA for the CDR3: TGTGCCAGCAGCGTATACGCTAGCGCTAGCACAGATACGCAGTATTTT. It encodes CASSVYASASTDTQYF.

V is TRBV4-2 and J is TRBJ1-2, with 7 bases lining up with TRBD1. This CDR3 comprises 18 residues. The V and J ends lost 4 bases and 2 bases, in that order; junction bases with no gene match: 16. Germline CDR1 reads LGHNA; CDR2 reads YNFKEQ. This CDR3 reads CASSPPYRTGQMNYGYTF. The CDR3, as DNA: TGTGCCAGCAGCCCACCCTACCGGACAGGCCAAATGAACTATGGCTACACCTTC.

The V call is TRBV5-6, the J call TRBJ1-2; 8 nucleotides match TRBD1. The CDR3 spans 16 residues. Unmatched junction bases numbered 6, after V lost 0 bases and J lost 2 bases. CDR1 and CDR2 from the germline V gene are SGHDT and YYEEEE. The CDR3, as DNA: TGTGCCAGCAGCTTGGCCCCGGGACAGGAGAACTATGGCTACACCTTC. It encodes CASSLAPGQENYGYTF.